This T cell receptor (beta chain) was recovered during a study of blood T cell repertoires in COVID-19. As for the study in general: COVID-19 samples collected from the United States, Italy and Spain covered acute and convalescent phases.

Study members were between roughly 18 and 100 years old and lived in 20 to 25 US regions. This clone was detected only a few times. The table came from immunoSEQ multiplex PCR; TCRdb's copy has only in-frame clones and leaves some out. The sample lists about 130,000 clones; roughly four fifths were seen once. This sequence was found in a man aged 25-45 years who had recovered from COVID-19. Material: PBMCs or T cells enriched from blood (not recorded which).

CDR3 protein: CASREIAGGTYEQYF. Here the CDR3 DNA reads TGCGCCAGCAGGGAAATAGCGGGAGGCACCTACGAGCAGTACTTC. The chain joins TRBV10-2 to TRBJ2-7, with 10 bases lining up with TRBD2. The CDR3 is 15 residues long. The germline CDR1 and CDR2 sequences are WSHSY and SAAADI. J was trimmed by 2 bases and V by 6 bases; bases with no gene match: 7.